Presented here are 29 T cell receptor beta chains from one specimen sequenced in a study of T cell repertoires in cytomegalovirus infection. These receptors have no identified antigens. TCRdb passed the reads through MiXCR, listing each CDR3 protein once. The sample records hundreds of thousands of distinct CDR3 sequences, less than 35% being singletons. This sample comprised cultured CD8+ T cells from PBMCs, obtained from culture after CMV antigen stimulation. The receptors were gathered from a human donor in good health (CMV status not recorded). Some clones in this sample may be carry-over from other donors' samples.

The chain employs TRBV12-3 or TRBV12-4 and TRBJ1-1, with D perhaps TRBD1 (6 bases). Trimming cost V 7 bases and J 4 bases, with 25 bases left between them. The CDR3 totals 17 residues. CDR3: CASIFAGGDTSSTEAFF. For the CDR3, the DNA is TGTGCCAGCATCTTCGCAGGAGGGGACACTTCGAGCACTGAAGCTTTCTTT.

The V and J genes are TRBV7-6 and TRBJ2-1; D call uncertain. The CDR3 extends over 13 amino acids. V was pared by 8 bases and J by 5 bases, with 13 bases between. Germline V lookup: CDR1 SGHVS, CDR2 FNYEAQ. The CDR3 DNA sequence: TGTGCCAGCGGATCCCCTCAAGACAATGAGCAGTTCTTC. Translating it yields CASGSPQDNEQFF.

Of note for this clonotype: One end of the junction varies from germline; a read error may be responsible. V usage is TRBV7-6 and J usage is TRBJ1-5; D may be TRBD1 (5 bases). Looked up from germline, CDR1 is SGHVS and CDR2 is FNYEAQ. The CDR3 is 13 amino acids. The DNA for the CDR3 is TGTGCCAGCAACTTAGAAGGGGCCCAGCCCCAGCATTTT. Amino acid sequence: CASNLEGAQPQHF.

The chain carries TRBV6-5 and TRBJ1-2, with 7 bases fitting TRBD1. Germline-derived CDR1 and CDR2 are MNHEY and SVGAGI. V shed 0 bases, J shed 7 bases, and the junction held 5 bases outside the gene matches. The CDR3 extends over 14 amino acids. The CDR3 coding sequence is TGTGCCAGCAGTTACTCATGGGACAGACCTGGCTACACCTTC. This translates into CASSYSWDRPGYTF.

The CDR3 spells CASSYGTGQTNEQFF. Written as DNA, the CDR3 is TGTGCCAGCAGCTACGGGACAGGGCAGACCAATGAGCAGTTCTTC. The rearrangement links TRBV7-6 to TRBJ2-1; 9 bases align to TRBD1. From germline, CDR1 is SGHVS and CDR2 FNYEAQ. J was trimmed by 6 bases and V by 4 bases; bases with no gene match: 7. The CDR3 length is 15 residues.

The chain uses TRBV5-6 and TRBJ1-1; 11 bases align to TRBD1. Germline values: CDR1 SGHDT, CDR2 YYEEEE. The CDR3 has 17 residues. J was trimmed by 2 bases and V by 3 bases; bases with no gene match: 9. CDR3 loop: CASSSPPGQGDNTEAFF. The CDR3 nucleotides are TGTGCCAGCAGCTCCCCTCCGGGACAGGGGGATAACACTGAAGCTTTCTTT.

The rearrangement uses TRBV9 and TRBJ1-1, with unresolved D. The CDR3 sequence is 14 residues long. Germline CDR1 SGDLS, CDR2 YYNGEE. Trimming stripped 3 bases from V and 6 bases from J, with 15 bases between. CDR3 amino acids: CASSAGTFNAEAFF. CDR3 sequence (DNA): TGTGCCAGCAGCGCGGGCACGTTTAACGCTGAAGCTTTCTTT.

This clonotype was counted only a few times. The rearrangement uses TRBV19 and TRBJ2-7, with 7 bases lining up with TRBD1. The trim removed 9 bases at V and 0 bases at J, leaving 5 bases unmatched. The CDR3 spans 13 residues. Germline CDR1 LNHDA, CDR2 SQIVND (reference sequence). CDR3 region: CARRQGASYEQYV. In DNA, the CDR3 is TGTGCCAGAAGACAGGGAGCCTCCTACGAGCAGTACGTC.

This clonotype showed up just a few times. The gene calls are TRBV5-6 and TRBJ2-7; 8 bases line up with TRBD1. The CDR3 is 14 residues long. Germline V gene sequence: CDR1 SGHDT, CDR2 YYEEEE. V shed 2 bases and J 6 bases; nucleotides not matched to a gene: 7. The CDR3 nucleotides are TGTGCCAGCAGCTTAACCGGGACAGGAGGCGAGCAGTACGTC. Protein: CASSLTGTGGEQYV.

This clonotype was detected ten times or more. V gene TRBV7-2 combines with J gene TRBJ2-5; D call uncertain. The germline gives CDR1 SGHTA, CDR2 FQGNSA. The ends were cut back, 3 bases at V and 2 bases at J, with 10 bases in the middle. This CDR3 is built from 14 residues. The CDR3 bases are TGTGCCAGCAGCTTGGGGATCGGGCAAGAGACCCAGTACTTC. Amino acids: CASSLGIGQETQYF.

V usage is TRBV7-6 and J usage is TRBJ1-1; TRBD1 might be the D (5 bases). The CDR3 has 13 residues. V lost 5 bases and J 7 bases, leaving 14 bases between the germline ends. Looked up from germline, CDR1 is SGHVS and CDR2 is FNYEAQ. This CDR3 reads CASSPTTESEAFF. The CDR3 nucleotides are TGTGCCAGCAGCCCCACGACAGAAAGTGAAGCTTTCTTT. The full variable domain, its missing parts supplied by reference TRBV7-6 and TRBJ1-1, is GAGVSQSPRYKVTKRGQDVALRCDPISGHVSLYWYRQALGQGPEFLTYFNYEAQQDKSGLPNDRFSAERPEGSISTLTIQRTEQRDSAMYRCASSPTTESEAFFGQGTRLTVV.

This clonotype was seen many times. CDR3: CASSRTGEREQYV. In DNA, the CDR3 is TGTGCCAGCAGCCGGACAGGGGAACGGGAGCAGTACGTC. V usage is TRBV7-2 and J usage is TRBJ2-7; 9 positions match TRBD1. The CDR3 is made up of 13 amino acids. In germline, CDR1 is SGHTA, CDR2 FQGNSA. With V trimmed by 5 bases and J by 7 bases, 6 bases remained unmatched.

This clonotype was seen only a few times. The V and J genes are TRBV25-1 and TRBJ2-1; D is uncertain. Deletions cut 0 bases from V and 1 base from J, with 13 bases between. This CDR3 is 17 amino acids long. Germline V gene lookup returns CDR1 MGHDK and CDR2 SYGVNS. The chain's CDR3 is CASSEYFTVVSYNEQFF. The CDR3 DNA reads TGTGCCAGCAGTGAATATTTCACGGTCGTGTCCTACAATGAGCAGTTCTTC.

The chain uses TRBV15 and TRBJ2-7, with D maybe TRBD2 (5 bases). The CDR3 is made up of 13 amino acids. V was pared by 8 bases and J by 2 bases, with 13 bases between. Germline CDR1 is LNHNV and CDR2 is YYDKDF (reference sequence). The CDR3 loop is CATGMSGTYEQYV. The CDR3 bases are TGTGCCACCGGGATGAGCGGAACCTACGAGCAGTACGTC.

CDR3: CASGNNYEQYF. For the CDR3, the DNA is TGTGCCAGCGGTAATAACTACGAGCAGTACTTC. The chain links TRBV9 to TRBJ2-7; no reliable D call. Germline V gene sequence: CDR1 SGDLS, CDR2 YYNGEE. V was pared by 7 bases and J by 3 bases, with 8 bases between. There are 11 residues in the CDR3.

The rearrangement uses TRBV14 and TRBJ2-1, with D possibly being TRBD2 (5 bases). The germline V gene has CDR1 SGHDN and CDR2 FVKESK. CDR3 length: 14 amino acids. V lost 0 bases to trimming and J lost 8 bases, with 11 bases between them. The CDR3, as DNA: TGTGCCAGCAGCCAAGATACGGTGAGGGATGAGCAGTTCTTC. Translation: CASSQDTVRDEQFF.

The sample holds a few counts of this clonotype. The chain carries TRBV4-3 and TRBJ1-1, with TRBD1 matching 9 bases. J lost 8 bases, V lost 0 bases, and 7 bases had no gene match. Germline V gene lookup returns CDR1 LGHNA and CDR2 YSLEER. The CDR3 has 15 amino acids. In DNA form, the CDR3 reads TGCGCCAGCAGCCAAGATGGACAGGGGATAAGCGAAGCTTTCTTT. This sequence encodes CASSQDGQGISEAFF.

This chain joins TRBV6-5 and TRBJ2-5; tentative D call: TRBD2 (5 bases). Trimming removed 5 bases from V and 3 bases from J, with 13 bases in between. This CDR3 has 14 amino acids. Germline V gives CDR1 MNHEY, CDR2 SVGAGI. As DNA, the CDR3 is TGTGCCAGCAGTACCGGACTCCAGGAAGAGACCCAGTACTTC. Translated: CASSTGLQEETQYF.

This clonotype showed up just a few times. The genes are TRBV28 and TRBJ1-6; TRBD1 matches at 8 bases. Germline CDR1 MDHEN, CDR2 SYDVKM. The CDR3 spans 15 residues. With V trimmed by 4 bases and J by 9 bases, 8 bases remained unmatched. The CDR3 coding sequence is TGTGCCAGCAGTTCATGGACAGGGCAGGGTTCACCCCTCCACTTT. Its protein is CASSSWTGQGSPLHF.

The genes are TRBV7-4 and TRBJ2-3; D is possibly TRBD1 (5 bases). The CDR3 length is 15 residues. With 5 bases removed from V and 2 bases from J, the gap between germline ends came to 14 bases. Germline-derived CDR1 and CDR2 are SGHVT and SQSDAQ. The CDR3 DNA reads as TGTGCCAGCAGCCCTAGGACATCCCACACAGATACGCAGTATTTT. Its protein is CASSPRTSHTDTQYF.

This clonotype has more than one count but fewer than ten. The chain combines TRBV4-1 with TRBJ2-7; D possibly uses TRBD1 or TRBD2 (5 bases each). The V end lost 3 bases, the J end lost 3 bases, and 18 bases lay between the germline ends. CDR3 length: 16 amino acids. The germline V gene has CDR1 MGHRA and CDR2 YSYEKL. The CDR3 protein is CASSHLQVPGNYEQYF. The DNA for the CDR3 is TGCGCCAGCAGCCACTTACAGGTCCCGGGAAACTACGAGCAGTACTTC.

The CDR3 protein is CASSFPPGQVYEQYV. DNA of the CDR3: TGTGCCAGCAGCTTCCCACCGGGACAGGTATACGAGCAGTACGTC. The chain is built from TRBV6-2 or TRBV6-3 and TRBJ2-7, with TRBD1 matching over 8 bases. The germline gives CDR1 MNHEY, CDR2 SVGEGT. Trimming took 6 bases from V and 4 from J; bases not matched to a gene: 11. The CDR3 extends over 15 amino acids.

This sequence joins TRBV27 and TRBJ2-7, with a tentative D call TRBD1 (6 bases). Trimming shortened V by 8 bases and J by 5 bases, and 22 bases separated the two germline ends. Germline V CDR1 and CDR2: MNHEY, SMNVEV (reference sequence). The CDR3 consists of 15 residues. The CDR3 nucleotides read TGTGCCAGCTCCCCCGTCCGACAGGTCAGGGACGAGCAGTACTTC. Encoded protein: CASSPVRQVRDEQYF.

The CDR3 is CASSKFRGQETQYF. CDR3 in DNA: TGTGCCAGTAGTAAGTTCCGGGGTCAAGAGACCCAGTACTTC. The chain is built from TRBV19 and TRBJ2-5; the D gene is possibly TRBD2 (5 bases). CDR1 LNHDA and CDR2 SQIVND come from the germline V gene (reference sequence). V lost 4 bases and J 2 bases, leaving 11 bases between the germline ends. This CDR3 is 14 amino acids long.

In regard to this clonotype: At one end the junction does not follow the germline gene, possibly because of a read error. The chain is built from TRBV7-6 and TRBJ1-6, with D possibly matching TRBD1 (6 bases). Germline loops: CDR1 SGHVS, CDR2 FNYEAQ. The CDR3 loop spans 17 amino acids. The CDR3 is CASSLPDDRPYNSPLHF. The CDR3 region has the DNA TGTGCTAGCAGCTTACCAGACGACAGGCCGTATAATTCACCCCTCCACTTT.

Notes on this clonotype: A clone one base away is much larger, so this may be a read error. The chain combines TRBV7-2 with TRBJ2-5, with no clear D. Germline V lookup: CDR1 SGHTA, CDR2 FQGNSA. V was trimmed by 4 bases and J by 4 bases, leaving 13 bases between them. CDR3 length equals 14 residues. The CDR3 nucleotides are TGTGCCAGCAGCTCCTTGACGACAATAGAGACCCAGTACTTC. Translated: CASSSLTTIETQYF.

The chain joins TRBV3-1 to TRBJ1-4; D gene ambiguous. Germline-derived CDR1 and CDR2 are LGHDT and YNNKEL (reference sequence). The CDR3 consists of 13 residues. V was clipped by 8 bases and J by 6 bases, with 13 bases between them. CDR3 region: CASRAKRYEKLFF. CDR3 bases: TGTGCCAGCCGGGCCAAGCGGTATGAAAAACTGTTTTTT. The full variable domain, completed using reference TRBV3-1 and TRBJ1-4, is DTAVSQTPKYLVTQMGNDKSIKCEQNLGHDTMYWYKQDSKKFLKIMFSYNNKELIINETVPNRFSPKSPDKAHLNLHINSLELGDSAVYFCASRAKRYEKLFFGSGTQLSVL.

This clonotype has more than one count but fewer than ten. CDR3 sequence (DNA): TGTGCCAGCAGCGTATCGGTGGAAGCTTTCTTT. Encoded protein: CASSVSVEAFF. The chain combines TRBV9 with TRBJ1-1; no firm D call. The CDR3 extends over 11 amino acids. Germline CDR1 and CDR2: SGDLS and YYNGEE. The ends were cut back, 1 base at V and 8 bases at J, with 6 bases in the middle.

This chain links TRBV12-3 or TRBV12-4 with TRBJ2-7; D gene ambiguous. The CDR3 runs 13 residues. V shed 3 bases and J shed 5 bases, with 11 bases lying between them. The chain's CDR3 is CASSFSWGNEQYF. The DNA of the CDR3 is TGTGCCAGCAGTTTCAGTTGGGGTAACGAGCAGTACTTC.